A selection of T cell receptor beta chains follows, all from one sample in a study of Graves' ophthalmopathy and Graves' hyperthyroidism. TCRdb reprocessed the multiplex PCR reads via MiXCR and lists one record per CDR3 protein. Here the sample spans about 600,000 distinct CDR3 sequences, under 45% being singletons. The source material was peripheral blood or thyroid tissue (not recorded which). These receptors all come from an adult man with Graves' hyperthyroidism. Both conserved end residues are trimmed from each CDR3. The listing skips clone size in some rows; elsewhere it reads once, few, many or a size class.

cdr3_aa: ASTSGQVGEQY; v_call: TRBV12-3/TRBV12-4; clone_size: once
cdr3_aa: ASSRPHKTGGSTEAF; v_call: TRBV5-1; clone_size: -
cdr3_aa: ATRVRLTGQY; v_call: TRBV2; clone_size: once
cdr3_aa: AWSVKAGETQY; v_call: TRBV30; clone_size: few
cdr3_aa: ASRMTLDRGQDGYT; v_call: TRBV12-3/TRBV12-4; clone_size: many
cdr3_aa: ASSSSEYHQPQH; v_call: TRBV7-8; clone_size: -
cdr3_aa: ASSFAPGQGSEQY; v_call: TRBV7-9; clone_size: -
cdr3_aa: ASSRNSNTGELF; v_call: TRBV5-1; clone_size: few
cdr3_aa: ASRLGPNTEAF; v_call: TRBV6-6; clone_size: many
cdr3_aa: ASSLGQGAAYEH; v_call: TRBV12-3/TRBV12-4; clone_size: -
cdr3_aa: ASSLGTGGDQPQH; v_call: TRBV7-8; clone_size: many
cdr3_aa: AISEPRQYANYGYT; v_call: TRBV10-3; clone_size: -
cdr3_aa: SVEGFSSQWETQY; v_call: TRBV29-1; clone_size: many
cdr3_aa: ASSVGGGTQY; v_call: TRBV9; clone_size: -
cdr3_aa: ASSSGQVTGELF; v_call: TRBV5-1; clone_size: many
cdr3_aa: ASSPGQGPSYEQY; v_call: TRBV5-1; clone_size: many
cdr3_aa: ASSPRRDRSYEQY; v_call: TRBV12-3/TRBV12-4; clone_size: many
cdr3_aa: ASSFDPSTGELF; v_call: TRBV5-1; clone_size: few
cdr3_aa: ASSKGGRGQY; v_call: TRBV7-2; clone_size: -
cdr3_aa: SVELAGPYNEQF; v_call: TRBV29-1; clone_size: few
cdr3_aa: ATEGLAREQY; v_call: TRBV2; clone_size: many
cdr3_aa: ATSDTGTNTEAF; v_call: TRBV24-1; clone_size: many
cdr3_aa: ASIGGAALSYEQY; v_call: TRBV7-9; clone_size: few
cdr3_aa: ASSLGGEQH; v_call: TRBV13; clone_size: few
cdr3_aa: ASSPIRTGDYGYT; v_call: TRBV5-1; clone_size: many
cdr3_aa: SSDRVYEQY; v_call: TRBV29-1; clone_size: -
cdr3_aa: ASSTAGGQPQH; v_call: TRBV2; clone_size: -
cdr3_aa: ASSSRITRGGTTEAF; v_call: TRBV13; clone_size: -
cdr3_aa: ASSIRTSGTDTQY; v_call: TRBV7-2; clone_size: -
cdr3_aa: ASRGQGSSETQY; v_call: TRBV28; clone_size: -
cdr3_aa: ASSLAGAQRGDEQY; v_call: TRBV12-3/TRBV12-4; clone_size: -
cdr3_aa: ASSFRTGLTLGTETF; v_call: TRBV19; clone_size: -
cdr3_aa: ASSSGQSTDTQY; v_call: TRBV5-1; clone_size: -
cdr3_aa: ASKMESVGGLF; v_call: TRBV10-3; clone_size: -
cdr3_aa: ATSRDWRGRNQPQH; v_call: TRBV15; clone_size: -
cdr3_aa: ASSLKAGSVFEQY; v_call: TRBV7-3; clone_size: -
cdr3_aa: ASSIVSGQGIQPQH; v_call: TRBV19; clone_size: many
cdr3_aa: ASSDGQGEETQY; v_call: TRBV9; clone_size: many
cdr3_aa: ASSDGMGAAEAF; v_call: TRBV6-4; clone_size: many
cdr3_aa: ASRPTGWNSEAF; v_call: TRBV6-5; clone_size: -
cdr3_aa: ATSQARGHYGYT; v_call: TRBV24-1; clone_size: many
cdr3_aa: ATSRGAVILNTEAF; v_call: TRBV15; clone_size: few
cdr3_aa: ASSRETGISSYEQY; v_call: TRBV7-6; clone_size: -
cdr3_aa: ASSPLTLAGDEQY; v_call: TRBV11-1; clone_size: -
cdr3_aa: ATRPGENTEAF; v_call: TRBV24-1; clone_size: many